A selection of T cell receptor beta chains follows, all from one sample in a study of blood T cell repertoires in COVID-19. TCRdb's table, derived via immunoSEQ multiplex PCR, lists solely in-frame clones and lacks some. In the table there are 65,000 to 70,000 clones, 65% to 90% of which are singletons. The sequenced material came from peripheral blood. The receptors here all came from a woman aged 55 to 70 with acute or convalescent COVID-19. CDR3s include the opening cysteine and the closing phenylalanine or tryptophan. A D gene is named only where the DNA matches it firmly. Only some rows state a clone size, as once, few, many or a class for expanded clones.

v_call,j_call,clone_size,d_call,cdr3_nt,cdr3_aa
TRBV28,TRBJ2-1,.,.,TGTGCCAGCAGTTTATTGATAGGGGCAGGAAACAATGAGCAGTTCTTC,CASSLLIGAGNNEQFF
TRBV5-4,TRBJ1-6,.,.,TGTGCCAGCAGCCTCGGAGCGGGGGCGGCCGATTCACCCCTCCACTTT,CASSLGAGAADSPLHF
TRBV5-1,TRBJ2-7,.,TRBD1,TGCGCCAGCAGCTTGGACAGGGGGAGCTCCTACGAGCAGTACTTC,CASSLDRGSSYEQYF
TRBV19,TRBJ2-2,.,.,TGTGCCAGTAGTCTGGGGGCGCACACCGGGGAGCTGTTTTTT,CASSLGAHTGELFF
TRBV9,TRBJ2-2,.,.,TGTGCCAGCAGCGTAGCTCCCCAGTCTAGCACCGGGGAGCTGTTTTTT,CASSVAPQSSTGELFF
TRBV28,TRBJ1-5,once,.,TGTGCCAGCAGTTTTATGGCTAGCAATCAGCCCCAGCATTTT,CASSFMASNQPQHF
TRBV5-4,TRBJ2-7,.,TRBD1,TGTGCCAGCAGCACGGACAGGGCCTACGAGCAGTACTTC,CASSTDRAYEQYF
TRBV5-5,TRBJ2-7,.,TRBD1,TGTGCCAGCATGGGGACAGACCGTTCATTAGAGCAGTACTTC,CASMGTDRSLEQYF
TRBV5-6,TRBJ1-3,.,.,TGTGCCAGCAGCTTGAGACAGATGGACACCATATATTTT,CASSLRQMDTIYF
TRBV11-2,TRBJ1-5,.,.,TGTGCCAGCAGCTTGGGCCCGAATCAGCCCCAGCATTTT,CASSLGPNQPQHF
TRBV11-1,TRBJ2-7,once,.,TGTGCCAGCAGCTTTGGTCTAGGTCAACACGAGCAGTACTTC,CASSFGLGQHEQYF
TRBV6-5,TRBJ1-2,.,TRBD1,TGTGCCAGCAGTCCCCGGACAGGGCCCGATGGCTACACCTTC,CASSPRTGPDGYTF
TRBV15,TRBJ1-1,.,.,TGTGCCACCAGCGCCGGGAGGGTCTCTGAAGCTTTCTTT,CATSAGRVSEAFF
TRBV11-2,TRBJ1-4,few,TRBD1,TGTGCCAGCAGCGTGAGGGACAGCCCCCTTGCAACTAATGAAAAACTGTTTTTT,CASSVRDSPLATNEKLFF
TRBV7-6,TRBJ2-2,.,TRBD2,TGTGCCAGCAGCTTACATAGCGGGAGTTCCCCGAACACCGGGGAGCTGTTTTTT,CASSLHSGSSPNTGELFF
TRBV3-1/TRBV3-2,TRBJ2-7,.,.,TGTGCCAGCAGCCACGACAGGAGCTCCTACGAGCAGTACTTC,CASSHDRSSYEQYF
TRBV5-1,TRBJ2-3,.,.,TGCGCCAGCAGCTTGGTAGGGGGTCGAGATACGCAGTATTTT,CASSLVGGRDTQYF
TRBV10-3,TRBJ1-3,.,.,TGTGCCAGCTACTCTGGAAACACCATATATTTT,CASYSGNTIYF
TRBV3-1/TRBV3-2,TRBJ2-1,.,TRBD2,TGTGCCAGCAGCCAATCCATCTTTAGCGGGGGTGAGCAGTTCTTC,CASSQSIFSGGEQFF
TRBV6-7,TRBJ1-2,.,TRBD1,TGTGCCAGCAGGAGACAGGGGGGCTATGGCTACACCTTC,CASRRQGGYGYTF